The clone carrying this TCR beta chain has at least ten counts. Indicated time point: newly diagnosed GD, antithyroid drugs for less than 3 months. The TCR library used RNA extracted from PBMCs. V was cut by 0 bases and J by 1 base, with 27 bases left in between. The germline V gene encodes CDR1 MNHEY and CDR2 SVGAGI. The CDR3 has 21 amino acids. The record originates from a study of regulatory T cells in long-lasting Graves disease. Study summary: Antithyroid drug intake by newly diagnosed Graves' patients had lasted under 3 months.

For TCR beta, libraries came from iRepertoire HTBI primers and Arm-PCR of CDR3 regions. Each CDR3 protein gets one entry after TCRdb re-called the multiplex PCR reads with MiXCR. The data show around 400,000 distinct CDR3 sequences, over 9.5% seen once. These data were also filed under a second study, of T cells in Graves' hyperthyroidism and ophthalmopathy. Per that paper: TCR CDR3 regions were first amplified by RT-PCR with HTBI primers.

V gene TRBV6-5 combines with J gene TRBJ1-1, with D perhaps TRBD1 (5 bases). The sample consisted of peripheral blood mononuclear cells (PBMCs), taken at new diagnosis, from a patient treated with antithyroid drugs. This sequence was found in a woman younger than 35 with Graves disease. CDR3 sequence (DNA): TGTGCCAGCAGTTACTCGAAATATGCGGTGGGGCAGGGTTTGAAGAACACTGAAGCTTTCTTT. Translating gives CASSYSKYAVGQGLKNTEAFF.